Below, 30 T cell receptor beta chains from the same sample are listed, as sequenced in a study of CD8 T cell repertoires and HIV-1 epitope variants. The antigens of these receptors remain unknown. Here immunoSEQ multiplex PCR was the method, and the copy in TCRdb shows in-frame clones only, minus some. This table has a few thousand clones, less than 75% appearing once. Input material: cultured CD8+ T cells derived from PBMCs. The receptors derive from a male donor with HIV.

The chain employs TRBV5-4 and TRBJ1-2; 7 nucleotides line up with TRBD1. This CDR3 region has 14 residues. Germline values: CDR1 SGHNT, CDR2 YYREEE (reference sequence). Trimming at V came to 4 bases and at J to 4 bases, leaving 7 bases not matched to a gene. The CDR3 nucleotides read TGTGCCAGCAGCCAAGTGAGGGACAGCTATGGCTACACCTTC. This gives the protein CASSQVRDSYGYTF.

The gene calls are TRBV18 and TRBJ2-2; D remains ambiguous. The V and J ends lost 0 bases and 4 bases respectively, with 9 bases between them. Germline-derived CDR1 and CDR2 are KGHSH and LQKENI. The CDR3 is made up of 15 amino acids. The CDR3 spells CASSPPLLRTGELFF. The CDR3 nucleotides are TGTGCCAGCTCACCACCGTTACTTCGCACCGGGGAGCTGTTTTTT.

The chain joins TRBV6-5 to TRBJ2-6; D perhaps matches TRBD2 (6 bases). This CDR3 contains 16 residues. Trimming pared 0 bases from V and 2 bases from J, leaving 8 bases between. Germline CDR1 and CDR2: MNHEY and SVGAGI. Here the CDR3 DNA reads TGTGCCAGCAGTTACTCGACGGGGGCTGGGGCCAACGTCCTGACTTTC. This translates into CASSYSTGAGANVLTF.

The J gene is TRBJ2-3, the V gene TRBV6-6; 7 bases agree with TRBD1. The CDR3 is 14 residues long. Unmatched junction bases numbered 5, after V lost 5 bases and J lost 3 bases. Germline-derived CDR1 and CDR2 are MNHNY and SVGAGI (reference sequence). In DNA, the CDR3 is TGTGCCAGCAGTGACCGACAGGGTACAGATACGCAGTATTTT. Protein product: CASSDRQGTDTQYF.

This chain connects TRBV28 to TRBJ2-7; possibly TRBD1 for D (6 bases). Trimming took off 6 bases at V and 1 base at J, with 13 bases between the two ends. The CDR3 sequence is 14 residues long. The germline V gene encodes CDR1 MDHEN and CDR2 SYDVKM. The CDR3, as DNA: TGTGCCAGCAGACCCGGGGACACTTCCTACGAGCAGTACTTC. As protein: CASRPGDTSYEQYF.

The chain is built from TRBV15 and TRBJ1-5; unclear D gene. Deletions cut 5 bases from V and 5 bases from J, with 16 bases between. The CDR3 is 15 residues long. Germline V gives CDR1 LNHNV, CDR2 YYDKDF (reference sequence). The DNA of the CDR3 is TGTGCCACCAGCCTCCACCGAGGGTTGGATCAGCCCCAGCATTTT. Its translation: CATSLHRGLDQPQHF. Together with reference TRBV15 and TRBJ1-5, the CDR3 gives the full variable domain: DAMVIQNPRYQVTQFGKPVTLSCSQTLNHNVMYWYQQKSSQAPKLLFHYYDKDFNNEADTPDNFQSRRPNTSFCFLDIRSPGLGDTAMYLCATSLHRGLDQPQHFGDGTRLSIL.

This clone was detected only a few times. This chain joins TRBV19 and TRBJ1-1, with 8 positions matching TRBD1. The germline CDR1 and CDR2 sequences are LNHDA and SQIVND (reference sequence). CDR3 length equals 13 residues. The V segment lost 5 bases and the J segment 4 bases; nucleotides outside the gene matches: 3. This chain's CDR3 is CASSWGTGTEAFF. In DNA form, the CDR3 reads TGTGCCAGTAGTTGGGGGACAGGCACTGAAGCTTTCTTT.

V gene TRBV7-2 combines with J gene TRBJ1-2; 7 bases fit TRBD1. V lost 4 bases, J lost 8 bases, and 16 bases stayed unmatched. The CDR3 runs to 16 residues. CDR1 SGHTA and CDR2 FQGNSA come from the germline V gene. The CDR3 region is CASSSYRGLLVRGYTF. CDR3 DNA: TGTGCCAGCAGCTCCTACAGGGGCCTGCTGGTGAGGGGCTACACCTTC.

This clone was seen just once. This chain joins TRBV9 and TRBJ2-5, with D uncertain. Germline V gene sequence: CDR1 SGDLS, CDR2 YYNGEE. CDR3 length: 11 residues. V dropped 6 bases and J dropped 7 bases, with 10 bases sitting between them. The CDR3 DNA follows: TGTGCCAGCACCAGCCCGAGGACCCAGTACTTC. The encoded protein is CASTSPRTQYF.

V usage is TRBV5-4 and J usage is TRBJ2-1; no definite D call. CDR1 and CDR2 (germline): SGHNT, YYREEE (reference sequence). The CDR3 contains 17 residues. Trimming removed 0 bases at V and 0 bases at J, with 13 bases between. The CDR3 sequence: CASSLVVATNSYNEQFF. CDR3 nucleotides: TGTGCCAGCAGCTTGGTCGTGGCTACCAACTCCTACAATGAGCAGTTCTTC.

V usage is TRBV18 and J usage is TRBJ2-2; D unresolved. The CDR3 runs 12 residues. The V gene's germline CDR1 is KGHSH and CDR2 LQKENI. Trimming took off 3 bases at V and 6 bases at J, with 5 bases between the two ends. The chain's CDR3 is CASSPTAGELFF. The CDR3 nucleotides read TGTGCCAGCTCACCTACTGCCGGGGAGCTGTTTTTT.

The chain uses TRBV6-1 and TRBJ2-7; a possible D gene is TRBD1 (6 bases). The CDR3 is made up of 12 amino acids. The germline CDR1 and CDR2 sequences are MNHNS and SASEGT. The V end lost 7 bases, the J end lost 5 bases, and 12 bases lay between the germline ends. CDR3 in amino acids: CASTEGGDEQYF. The CDR3 DNA is TGTGCCAGCACCGAAGGGGGAGACGAGCAGTACTTC.

This clone was detected only a few times. The rearrangement links TRBV19 to TRBJ1-4; 7 bases map to TRBD1. The CDR3 has 15 residues. The junction had 10 bases not matched to a gene; V was cut back by 4 bases and J by 8 bases. Germline CDR1 reads LNHDA; CDR2 reads SQIVND (reference sequence). In DNA form, the CDR3 reads TGTGCCAGTAGTACCCTGACAGGGTCTGTCGAAAAACTGTTTTTT. It encodes CASSTLTGSVEKLFF.

J is TRBJ2-1 and V is TRBV28; 8 nucleotides agree with TRBD2. With 6 bases clipped from V and 6 bases from J, the junction kept 10 bases outside the gene matches. This CDR3 has 15 residues. Germline CDR1 and CDR2: MDHEN and SYDVKM. CDR3 DNA sequence: TGTGCCAGCAGCCCTAGCGGGTTTGGGGGCAATGAGCAGTTCTTC. Translated, it gives CASSPSGFGGNEQFF.

V is TRBV4-3 and J is TRBJ1-2; no reliable D call. Germline V gene sequence: CDR1 LGHNA, CDR2 YSLEER. V dropped 4 bases and J dropped 0 bases, with 15 bases sitting between them. The CDR3 runs to 16 residues. CDR3 sequence reads: CASSLLRPVANYGYTF. CDR3 bases: TGCGCCAGCAGCCTCCTCCGGCCGGTAGCTAACTATGGCTACACCTTC.

This clone appeared a few times. The junction departs from the called germline gene at one end, perhaps through a read error. The chain joins TRBV27 to TRBJ2-7, with 12 bases lining up with TRBD1. The CDR3 runs to 14 residues. Germline-derived CDR1 and CDR2 are MNHEY and SMNVEV (reference sequence). CDR3 loop: CASSFGTGGPLLNF. The DNA of the CDR3 is TGTGCCAGCAGTTTCGGGACAGGGGGCCCTCTCCTGAACTTC.

This clone was detected once. The chain combines TRBV9 with TRBJ1-1; D not resolved. Trimming stripped 3 bases from V and 5 bases from J, with 14 bases between. The CDR3 extends over 14 amino acids. Germline V gene sequence: CDR1 SGDLS, CDR2 YYNGEE. DNA of the CDR3: TGTGCCAGCAGCGCAGGAGCCTTAAGGACTGAAGCTTTCTTT. Protein sequence: CASSAGALRTEAFF.

This clone was counted a few times. V and J are TRBV5-6 and TRBJ1-2, with 7 bases fitting TRBD1. The V gene's germline CDR1 is SGHDT and CDR2 YYEEEE. V dropped 5 bases and J dropped 5; count of bases not matched to a gene: 6. The CDR3 is 13 amino acids. The CDR3: CASSQGGIYGYTF. The DNA for the CDR3 is TGTGCCAGCAGTCAGGGGGGGATTTATGGCTACACCTTC.

The J gene is TRBJ1-1, the V gene TRBV4-3; possibly TRBD1 for D (6 bases). V shed 4 bases and J shed 6 bases, with 15 bases lying between them. The CDR3 has 14 amino acids. Germline lookup yields CDR1 LGHNA and CDR2 YSLEER. CDR3 in DNA: TGCGCCAGCAGCCGACAACAGGGTGGCGCTGAAGCTTTCTTT. It yields the protein CASSRQQGGAEAFF.

This clone was seen more than once but under ten times. The chain couples TRBV4-1 to TRBJ1-6; 9 bases agree with TRBD1. Germline CDR1 MGHRA, CDR2 YSYEKL. The CDR3 is 15 residues long. With V trimmed by 2 bases and J by 7 bases, 3 bases remained unmatched. CDR3 protein: CASSQLGQGNSPLHF. The CDR3 DNA follows: TGCGCCAGCAGCCAACTAGGACAGGGGAATTCACCCCTCCACTTT.

The chain joins TRBV7-9 to TRBJ2-7, with TRBD2 as a possible D gene (5 bases). Germline lookup yields CDR1 SEHNR and CDR2 FQNEAQ (reference sequence). V was trimmed by 6 bases and J by 3 bases, leaving 9 bases between them. The CDR3 is 12 amino acids. CDR3 sequence reads: CASSSGIYEQYF. The CDR3 DNA reads TGTGCCAGCAGTTCGGGGATCTACGAGCAGTACTTC.

The chain uses TRBV27 and TRBJ1-2; possible D gene TRBD1, 5 bases. This CDR3 region has 14 residues. Trimming took off 3 bases at V and 6 bases at J, with 14 bases between the two ends. The V gene's germline CDR1 is MNHEY and CDR2 SMNVEV (reference sequence). CDR3 in amino acids: CASSLLGVGDGYTF. The CDR3 bases are TGTGCCAGCAGTTTGTTGGGGGTCGGGGATGGCTACACCTTC.

This clone occurred a few times. CDR3 DNA sequence: TGTGCCAGCAGCGACTCTGTGGGCACTGAAGCTTTCTTT. Translation gives CASSDSVGTEAFF. The chain recombines TRBV11-3 with TRBJ1-1; D gene ambiguous. CDR1 and CDR2 (germline): SGHNT, YENEEA. CDR3 length: 13 amino acids. V was cut by 5 bases and J by 4 bases, with 11 bases left in between. The full variable domain, in which reference TRBV11-3 and TRBJ1-1 provide the parts outside the CDR3, is EAGVVQSPRYKIIEKKQPVAFWCNPISGHNTLYWYLQNLGQGPELLIRYENEEAVDDSQLPKDRFSAERLKGVDSTLKIQPAELGDSAVYLCASSDSVGTEAFFGQGTRLTVV.

This clone has only a few counts. The genes are TRBV6-4 and TRBJ2-1; 10 positions match TRBD2. Per germline, CDR1 MRHNA and CDR2 SNTAGT. Trimming cost V 3 bases and J 6 bases; bases outside gene matches: 2. This CDR3 comprises 14 residues. The CDR3 nucleotides are TGTGCCAGCAGTGAAGCGGGGGGGCCCAATGAGCAGTTCTTC. This gives the protein CASSEAGGPNEQFF.

This clone is labeled medium-sized. The chain couples TRBV7-2 to TRBJ2-3, with unresolved D. Trimming pared 4 bases from V and 3 bases from J, leaving 11 bases between. Germline V gives CDR1 SGHTA, CDR2 FQGNSA. This CDR3 is built from 14 residues. The CDR3 loop reads CASSSVLATDTQYF. CDR3 in DNA: TGTGCCAGCAGCTCCGTACTGGCGACAGATACGCAGTATTTT.

The chain carries TRBV7-8 and TRBJ2-1; D not certain. Germline CDR1 SGHVS, CDR2 FQNEAQ. Trimming took off 1 base at V and 9 bases at J, with 10 bases between the two ends. There are 13 residues in the CDR3. The CDR3 DNA follows: TGTGCCAGCAGCTTAGACGGTGCCAGTGAGCAGTTCTTC. It encodes CASSLDGASEQFF.

V gene TRBV19 combines with J gene TRBJ1-1; perhaps TRBD1 as D (6 bases). CDR3 length equals 13 residues. Trimming stripped 4 bases from V and 3 bases from J, with 9 bases between. Germline V lookup: CDR1 LNHDA, CDR2 SQIVND (reference sequence). The CDR3 DNA sequence: TGTGCCAGTAGTAACAGGGAGGACACTGAAGCTTTCTTT. Its translation is CASSNREDTEAFF.

The V gene is TRBV9, the J gene TRBJ1-2, with TRBD1 matching over 10 bases. Germline V gives CDR1 SGDLS, CDR2 YYNGEE. The V gene end was trimmed by 4 bases and the J gene end by 6 bases; junction bases not matched to a gene: 12. The CDR3 extends over 16 amino acids. CDR3 loop: CASSPRHGDRGDGYTF. Written as DNA, the CDR3 is TGTGCCAGCAGCCCACGTCATGGGGACAGGGGAGATGGCTACACCTTC.

The chain recombines TRBV28 with TRBJ2-1; D gene uncertain. From germline, CDR1 is MDHEN and CDR2 SYDVKM. This CDR3 is built from 14 residues. The V and J ends lost 8 bases and 0 bases respectively, with 11 bases between them. CDR3 sequence (DNA): TGTGCCAGCCAGGATATCAGCTCCTACAATGAGCAGTTCTTC. Its translation: CASQDISSYNEQFF.

This clone was observed a few times. The CDR3 DNA is TGTGCCAGCAGCGGACGAGGGGGGGAGAGACAAGAGACCCAGTACTTC. It codes for CASSGRGGERQETQYF. The V call is TRBV9, the J call TRBJ2-5; D is possibly TRBD2 (7 bases). CDR3 size: 16 residues. The ends were cut back, 3 bases at V and 2 bases at J, with 17 bases in the middle. CDR1 is SGDLS and CDR2 is YYNGEE in the germline V gene. Full variable domain (missing parts from reference TRBV9 and TRBJ2-5): DSGVTQTPKHLITATGQRVTLRCSPRSGDLSVYWYQQSLDQGLQFLIQYYNGEERAKGNILERFSAQQFPDLHSELNLSSLELGDSALYFCASSGRGGERQETQYFGPGTRLLVL.